Sequencing of this TCR beta chain was carried out in a study of blood T cell repertoires in COVID-19. Study as a whole: Material from acute and convalescent COVID-19 was sourced from the United States, Italy and Spain. Nucleic acid was either cDNA or gDNA, and it came from T cells, B-cell-depleted T cells, or PBMCs.

Per the original methods: Amplifying reference gene primers gave estimates of nucleated cell counts. Clones were sequenced by immunoSEQ multiplex PCR, and TCRdb holds only the in-frame ones, with some missing. D and trimming were read from the DNA, whereas the V and J calls and clone size are those reported in that table. The repertoire holds more than 60,000 clones, with roughly 80% as singletons. This CDR3 is 13 amino acids long. Germline V gene sequence: CDR1 MNHEY, CDR2 SVGAGI. V lost 2 bases and J 2 bases, leaving 6 bases between the germline ends. The chain recombines TRBV6-5 with TRBJ1-2, with D uncertain. The sequencing input was peripheral blood. This clonotype originated in a woman older than 75 with acute or convalescent COVID-19. The chain's CDR3 is CASSYLRNYGYTF. In DNA form, the CDR3 reads TGTGCCAGCAGTTACCTAAGAAACTATGGCTACACCTTC.